The 23 T cell receptor beta chains in this list originate from one sample, sequenced in a study of tumor-infiltrating lymphocytes in glioblastoma multiforme. TCRB libraries came from RNA via three nested multiplex PCR rounds. TCRdb re-analysed the multiplex PCR reads in MiXCR, keeping a single row per CDR3 protein. In the table there are 15,000 to 25,000 distinct CDR3 sequences, under 80% of which are singletons. The sample comprised peripheral blood. Receptors originate from a male donor with glioblastoma.

The chain carries TRBV11-3 and TRBJ2-1; the match to TRBD1 covers 12 bases. Germline CDR1 is SGHNT and CDR2 is YENEEA. The CDR3 sequence is 14 residues long. The V and J ends lost 5 bases and 6 bases, in that order; junction bases with no gene match: 2. DNA of the CDR3: TGTGCCAGCAGCCGGGACAGGGGGCCCAATGAGCAGTTCTTC. This encodes CASSRDRGPNEQFF.

The V gene is TRBV20-1, the J gene TRBJ2-1; D ambiguous. This CDR3 comprises 13 residues. Germline V gene sequence: CDR1 DFQATT, CDR2 SNEGSKA (reference sequence). V was cut by 2 bases and J by 4 bases, with 9 bases left in between. The CDR3, as DNA: TGCAGTGCTAGACGGCAGGCATACAATGAGCAGTTCTTC. Translating gives CSARRQAYNEQFF.

Ten or more counts support this clonotype. This chain joins TRBV29-1 and TRBJ2-2; tentatively, D is TRBD1 (5 bases). The germline gives CDR1 SQVTM, CDR2 ANQGSEA. Between the trimmed V and J ends, which lost 6 bases and 1 base, there was a span of 9 bases. There are 13 residues in the CDR3. The DNA of the CDR3 is TGCAGCGTCCATGGACAGAACACCGGGGAGCTGTTTTTT. It codes for CSVHGQNTGELFF.

The rearrangement uses TRBV2 and TRBJ2-5; TRBD2 might be the D (5 bases). CDR1 and CDR2 (germline): SNHLY, FYNNEI. V shed 0 bases and J shed 9 bases, with 8 bases lying between them. The CDR3 runs 12 residues. CDR3 protein: CASSEARRSQYF. The DNA of the CDR3 is TGTGCCAGCAGTGAAGCGAGGAGGTCCCAGTACTTC.

As concerns this clonotype: A junction end diverges from the germline sequence, so it may reflect a read error. The chain employs TRBV29-1 and TRBJ1-1, with D tentatively TRBD1 (5 bases). Germline V gives CDR1 SQVTM, CDR2 ANQGSEA. CDR3 length: 13 residues. The CDR3 sequence is CSVEVQGNAEALF. Here the CDR3 DNA reads TGCAGCGTTGAAGTCCAGGGAAACGCTGAAGCTCTCTTT.

The sample holds a few counts of this clonotype. This rearrangement joins TRBV5-1 to TRBJ2-7, with D perhaps given as TRBD1 or TRBD2 (6 bases each). V lost 0 bases and J lost 3, with 13 bases in between. Germline CDR1 reads SGHRS; CDR2 reads YFSETQ. This CDR3 has 15 amino acids. CDR3 sequence reads: CASSLAPGADYEQYF. CDR3 DNA sequence: TGCGCCAGCAGCTTGGCCCCGGGGGCGGACTACGAGCAGTACTTC.

The J gene is TRBJ2-7, the V gene TRBV20-1; no clear D gene. Germline CDR1 reads DFQATT; CDR2 reads SNEGSKA (reference sequence). The germline V and J ends were trimmed by 5 bases and 2 bases, with 13 bases remaining between them. CDR3 size: 13 residues. CDR3 DNA: TGCAGTGCTGCCCCAGTCGGCCCCTACGAGCAGTACTTC. It translates to CSAAPVGPYEQYF.

To note about this clonotype: A read error may account for a junction end that differs from germline. V usage is TRBV11-2 and J usage is TRBJ2-1, with D perhaps matching TRBD1 or TRBD2 (5 bases each). Germline V lookup: CDR1 SGHAT, CDR2 FQNNGV. The CDR3 consists of 14 residues. This CDR3 reads CASGLGADYNGQFF. The CDR3 nucleotides are TGTGCCAGCGGCTTAGGGGCCGACTACAATGGGCAGTTCTTC.

The chain combines TRBV11-1 with TRBJ2-7; 11 bases agree with TRBD1. Germline values: CDR1 SGHAT, CDR2 FQDESV (reference sequence). The CDR3 totals 14 residues. V lost 5 bases and J lost 4; bases outside the gene matches: 4. The CDR3 loop reads CASSRTGGVYEQYF. The CDR3 DNA reads TGTGCCAGCAGCCGGACAGGGGGCGTTTACGAGCAGTACTTC. Full variable domain (rest looked up from reference TRBV11-1 and TRBJ2-7): EAEVAQSPRYKITEKSQAVAFWCDPISGHATLYWYRQILGQGPELLVQFQDESVVDDSQLPKDRFSAERLKGVDSTLKIQPAELGDSAMYLCASSRTGGVYEQYFGPGTRLTVT.

A note on this clonotype: A much more abundant neighbour one base away suggests this may be a read error. This sequence joins TRBV5-1 and TRBJ2-7; 9 bases are a match to TRBD2. The V gene's germline CDR1 is SGHRS and CDR2 YFSETQ. V lost 1 base and J lost 3; bases outside the gene matches: 2. The CDR3 has 14 residues. The CDR3 is CASSLLAGVYEQYF. As DNA, the CDR3 is TGCGCCAGCAGCTTGTTAGCGGGAGTCTACGAGCAGTACTTC.

Details on this clonotype: A much larger clone lies one base from this, so it may be a read error. The chain uses TRBV30 and TRBJ1-5, with a possible D match to TRBD1 (6 bases). CDR1 is GTSNPN and CDR2 is SVGIG in the germline V gene (reference sequence). This CDR3 contains 13 residues. V was shortened by 1 base and J by 6 bases, with 10 bases between the two germline ends. CDR3: CAWSDRACQPQHF. The DNA for the CDR3 is TGTGCCTGGAGTGACAGGGCGTGTCAGCCCCAGCATTTT.

The rearrangement links TRBV2 to TRBJ1-1; D is uncertain. V shed 3 bases and J shed 1 base, with 6 bases lying between them. This CDR3 spans 13 amino acids. CDR1 is SNHLY and CDR2 is FYNNEI in the germline V gene. In DNA, the CDR3 is TGTGCCAGCAGTGACAACTCGAACACTGAAGCTTTCTTT. The encoded protein is CASSDNSNTEAFF.

This clonotype appeared once. The genes are TRBV11-3 and TRBJ2-1; D is ambiguous. The germline V gene has CDR1 SGHNT and CDR2 YENEEA. V shed 5 bases and J shed 0 bases, with 11 bases lying between them. This CDR3 is 15 amino acids long. This CDR3 reads CASSPLRDSYNEQFF. The CDR3 DNA sequence: TGTGCCAGCAGCCCCCTCCGAGACTCCTACAATGAGCAGTTCTTC.

With regard to this clonotype: Just one base apart from a much larger clone, this may be a read error. V is TRBV28 and J is TRBJ1-1; D not certain. This CDR3 has 12 residues. The germline V gene has CDR1 MDHEN and CDR2 SYDVKM. Trimming shortened V by 8 bases and J by 4 bases, and 11 bases separated the two germline ends. The CDR3 reads CASAASVTEAFF. The CDR3 nucleotides are TGTGCCAGCGCCGCCAGCGTCACTGAAGCTTTCTTT.

In its sample, this clonotype was seen once. A junction boundary mismatches the germline segment, possibly from a read error. This chain joins TRBV4-2 and TRBJ2-2; 7 bases map to TRBD2. The CDR3 contains 16 residues. Germline V gene lookup returns CDR1 LGHNA and CDR2 YNFKEQ. The CDR3 DNA reads as TGTGCCAGCATCCAAGAGGCACTAGCGAACGCCGGGGAGCTGTTTTTT. This encodes CASIQEALANAGELFF.

As concerns this clonotype: A much larger clone differs by one base, so this may be a read error. The CDR3 loop reads CAWEAAAYNERFF. CDR3 nucleotides: TGTGCCTGGGAAGCAGCAGCTTACAATGAGCGGTTCTTC. The rearrangement joins TRBV30 to TRBJ2-1; D unresolved. This CDR3 is 13 amino acids long. Germline loops: CDR1 GTSNPN, CDR2 SVGIG (reference sequence).

A note on this clonotype: A much larger clone lies a single base off, so this may be a read error. The CDR3 DNA reads as TGCGCCAGCGCAGGGGGGCTTCAAGAGACCCAGTACTTC. This translates into CASAGGLQETQYF. The gene calls are TRBV4-1 and TRBJ2-5; D possibly corresponds to TRBD1 (7 bases). Germline CDR1 is MGHRA and CDR2 is YSYEKL. This CDR3 has 13 residues. V lost 8 bases to trimming and J lost 2 bases, with 12 bases between them.

As concerns this clonotype: At one boundary the junction diverges from the germline segment, which might be a read error. This chain joins TRBV11-2 and TRBJ2-5; D perhaps matches TRBD1 (5 bases). Germline V lookup: CDR1 SGHAT, CDR2 FQNNGV. This CDR3 comprises 16 residues. The CDR3: CASSMLRDSLKEAQYF. CDR3 nucleotides: TGTGCCAGCAGCATGCTCCGTGACAGTCTCAAAGAGGCCCAGTACTTC.

The chain employs TRBV11-2 and TRBJ2-2; TRBD2 is a possible D gene (6 bases). V was shortened by 1 base and J by 0 bases, with 12 bases between the two germline ends. From germline, CDR1 is SGHAT and CDR2 FQNNGV. CDR3 size: 17 residues. The CDR3 here is CASSLGAGFANTGELFF. The CDR3 nucleotides are TGTGCCAGCAGCTTAGGGGCGGGATTCGCGAACACCGGGGAGCTGTTTTTT.

V is TRBV20-1 and J is TRBJ2-7, with D maybe TRBD2 (6 bases). The V end lost 3 bases, the J end lost 7 bases, and 16 bases lay between the germline ends. The CDR3 runs to 13 residues. Germline CDR1 is DFQATT and CDR2 is SNEGSKA (reference sequence). The CDR3 loop reads CSARDLEAGEQYF. The CDR3 bases are TGCAGTGCTAGGGACCTTGAGGCGGGAGAGCAGTACTTC.

The chain couples TRBV29-1 to TRBJ2-2; TRBD1 matches 7 bases. The CDR3 contains 15 residues. With 1 base clipped from V and 7 bases from J, the junction kept 9 bases outside the gene matches. Germline V gene sequence: CDR1 SQVTM, CDR2 ANQGSEA. The CDR3 DNA sequence: TGCAGCGTTGAAGGGGACAGTTGGCAGGGCGGGGAGCTGTTTTTT. It encodes CSVEGDSWQGGELFF.

The V call is TRBV11-2, the J call TRBJ2-7, with 11 bases identical to TRBD2. The V and J ends lost 5 bases and 5 bases, in that order; junction bases with no gene match: 5. The length of the CDR3 is 14 residues. CDR1 and CDR2 from the germline V gene are SGHAT and FQNNGV. Here the CDR3 DNA reads TGTGCCAGCAGCGTAGCGGGAGGGCCGGACGAGCAGTACTTC. The encoded protein is CASSVAGGPDEQYF. Supplemented by reference TRBV11-2 and TRBJ2-7, the full variable domain reads EAGVAQSPRYKIIEKRQSVAFWCNPISGHATLYWYQQILGQGPKLLIQFQNNGVVDDSQLPKDRFSAERLKGVDSTLKIQPAKLEDSAVYLCASSVAGGPDEQYFGPGTRLTVT.

This clonotype occurred once. The chain couples TRBV6-6 to TRBJ2-3; 8 bases align to TRBD2. Germline V gene sequence: CDR1 MNHNY, CDR2 SVGAGI (reference sequence). CDR3 length: 13 residues. The J segment lost 5 bases and the V segment lost 5 bases, leaving 3 bases of the junction unmatched. The CDR3 loop is CASSRSGKDTQYF. DNA for the CDR3: TGTGCCAGCAGTCGTAGCGGGAAAGATACGCAGTATTTT.